This T cell receptor beta chain was captured by sequencing in a study of T cells after yellow fever vaccination. TCRdb redid the calling of the 5' RACE reads with MiXCR, one entry per CDR3 protein. The sample records 150,000 to 200,000 distinct CDR3 sequences, 11% being singletons. Looked up from germline, CDR1 is MNHEY and CDR2 is SMNVEV (reference sequence). The J segment lost 6 bases and the V segment lost 6 bases, leaving 6 bases of the junction unmatched. This CDR3 contains 15 residues. The chain uses TRBV27 and TRBJ2-7; 15 nucleotides match TRBD2. This TCR was sampled from a man between 18 and 35 years old who received the YFV17D yellow fever vaccine. This specimen was CD8+ T cells sorted from PBMCs, taken 15 days after the yellow fever booster vaccination. This CDR3 is CASRPWTSGGGEQYF. DNA of the CDR3: TGTGCCAGCAGGCCCTGGACTAGCGGGGGGGGCGAGCAGTACTTC.